This T cell receptor beta chain was identified during a study of T cells in Graves' hyperthyroidism and ophthalmopathy. A note on this clonotype: It may be a read error: a sequence one base away is much more abundant.

Amplification yielded TCR beta CDR3 regions, with RNA transcripts as the source. HTBI primers drove first-round RT-PCR of the TCR CDR3. Each CDR3 protein is one row after TCRdb ran MiXCR on the multiplex PCR reads. This table has about 840,000 distinct CDR3 sequences, more than 30% appearing once. Germline V gene sequence: CDR1 SQVTM, CDR2 ANQGSEA. The CDR3 is made up of 14 amino acids. V usage is TRBV29-1 and J usage is TRBJ1-4; D is unresolved. The TCR originated in a man between 18 and 35 years old with Graves' hyperthyroidism. Material for sequencing was blood. In nucleotides, the CDR3 is TGCAGCGTCGAGACCCTTAGGGCTAATGAAAAACCGTTTTTT. As protein: CSVETLRANEKPFF.